This T cell receptor (beta chain) was sequenced during a study of blood T cell repertoires in COVID-19. The CDR3 has 11 residues. Here immunoSEQ multiplex PCR was the method, and the copy in TCRdb shows in-frame clones only, minus some. In the table there are tens of thousands of clones, 82% of which are singletons. This clone was observed once. The chain uses TRBV21-1 and TRBJ2-5; the table assigns TRBD2, which was not confirmed against the DNA. TRBV21-1 is deemed a pseudogene. What was sequenced was peripheral blood. This receptor was taken from a man at least 80 years old with active or convalescent COVID-19. The CDR3 DNA sequence: TGTGCCAGCATCCGGGGAGAGACCCAGTACTTC. Translation gives CASIRGETQYF.